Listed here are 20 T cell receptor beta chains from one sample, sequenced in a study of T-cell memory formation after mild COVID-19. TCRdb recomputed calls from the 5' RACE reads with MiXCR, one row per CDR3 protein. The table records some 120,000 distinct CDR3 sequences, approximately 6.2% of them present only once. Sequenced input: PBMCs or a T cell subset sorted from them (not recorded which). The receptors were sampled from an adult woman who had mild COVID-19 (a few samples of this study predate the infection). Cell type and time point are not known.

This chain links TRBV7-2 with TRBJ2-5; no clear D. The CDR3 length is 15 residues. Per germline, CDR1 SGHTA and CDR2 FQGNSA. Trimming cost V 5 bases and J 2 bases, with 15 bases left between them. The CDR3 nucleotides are TGTGCCAGCAGCACACGCTATAGAGCACAAGAGACCCAGTACTTC. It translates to CASSTRYRAQETQYF.

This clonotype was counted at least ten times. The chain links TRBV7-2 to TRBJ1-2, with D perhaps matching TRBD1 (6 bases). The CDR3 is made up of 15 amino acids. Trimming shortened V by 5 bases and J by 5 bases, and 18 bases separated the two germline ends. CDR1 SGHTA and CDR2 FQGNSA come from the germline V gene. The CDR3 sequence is CASSPARGVWYGYTF. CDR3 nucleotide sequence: TGTGCCAGCAGCCCTGCTAGGGGGGTTTGGTATGGCTACACCTTC.

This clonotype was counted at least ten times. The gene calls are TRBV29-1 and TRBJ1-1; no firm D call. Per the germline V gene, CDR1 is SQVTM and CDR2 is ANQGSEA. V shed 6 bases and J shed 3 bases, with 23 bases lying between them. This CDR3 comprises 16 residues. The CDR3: CSVLYNSAKSDTEAFF. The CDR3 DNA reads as TGCAGCGTCCTCTACAATTCGGCCAAAAGCGACACTGAAGCTTTCTTT.

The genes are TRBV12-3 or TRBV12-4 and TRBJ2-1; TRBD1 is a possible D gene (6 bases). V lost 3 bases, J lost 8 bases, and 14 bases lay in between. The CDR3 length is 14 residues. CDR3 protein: CASSFLGGWDEQFF. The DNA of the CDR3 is TGTGCCAGCAGTTTCCTAGGGGGTTGGGATGAGCAGTTCTTC.

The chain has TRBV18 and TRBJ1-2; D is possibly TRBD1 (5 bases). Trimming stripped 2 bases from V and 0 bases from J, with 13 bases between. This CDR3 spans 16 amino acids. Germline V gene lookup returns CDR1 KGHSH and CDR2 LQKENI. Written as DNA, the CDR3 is TGTGCCAGCTCACCAGGGGCAGGCCATACTAACTATGGCTACACCTTC. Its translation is CASSPGAGHTNYGYTF.

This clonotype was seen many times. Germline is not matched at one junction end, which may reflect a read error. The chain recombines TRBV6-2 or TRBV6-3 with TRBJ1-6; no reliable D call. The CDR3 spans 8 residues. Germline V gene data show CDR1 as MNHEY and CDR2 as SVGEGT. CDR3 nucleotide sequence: TGTGCCAGCAGTCCCGGCGGCTTT. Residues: CASSPGGF.

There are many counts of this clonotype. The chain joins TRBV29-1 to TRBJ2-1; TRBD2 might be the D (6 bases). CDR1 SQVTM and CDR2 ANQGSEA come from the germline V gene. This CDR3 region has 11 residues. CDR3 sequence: CAGRRAFEQFF. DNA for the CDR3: TGCGCAGGGAGGCGGGCCTTTGAGCAGTTCTTC.

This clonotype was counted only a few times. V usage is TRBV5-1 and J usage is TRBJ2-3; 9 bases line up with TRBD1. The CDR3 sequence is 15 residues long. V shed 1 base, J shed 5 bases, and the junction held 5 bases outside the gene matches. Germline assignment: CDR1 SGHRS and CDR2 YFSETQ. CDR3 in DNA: TGCGCCAGCAGCTTGAGGACAGGGGTTGTAGATACGCAGTATTTT. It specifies CASSLRTGVVDTQYF.

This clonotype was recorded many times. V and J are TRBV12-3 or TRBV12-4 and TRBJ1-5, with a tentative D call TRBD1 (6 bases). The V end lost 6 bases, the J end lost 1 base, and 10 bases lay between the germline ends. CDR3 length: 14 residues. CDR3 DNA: TGTGCCAGCAGCCCTAGGGGGAGCAATCAGCCCCAGCATTTT. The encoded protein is CASSPRGSNQPQHF.

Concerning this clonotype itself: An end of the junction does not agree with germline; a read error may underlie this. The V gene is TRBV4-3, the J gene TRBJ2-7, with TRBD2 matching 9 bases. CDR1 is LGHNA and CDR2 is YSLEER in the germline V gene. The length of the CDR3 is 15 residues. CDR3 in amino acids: CASSKDWAGGREQYF. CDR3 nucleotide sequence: TGCGCCAGCAGCAAAGATTGGGCGGGGGGGCGCGAGCAGTACTTC.

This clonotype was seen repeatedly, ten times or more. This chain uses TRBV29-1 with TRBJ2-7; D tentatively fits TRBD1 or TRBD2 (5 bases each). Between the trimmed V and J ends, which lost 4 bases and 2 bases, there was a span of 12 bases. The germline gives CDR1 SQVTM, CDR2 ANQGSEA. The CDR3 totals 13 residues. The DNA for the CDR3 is TGCAGCGTTGCCGGGACGGTCACCTACGAGCAGTACTTC. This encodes CSVAGTVTYEQYF.

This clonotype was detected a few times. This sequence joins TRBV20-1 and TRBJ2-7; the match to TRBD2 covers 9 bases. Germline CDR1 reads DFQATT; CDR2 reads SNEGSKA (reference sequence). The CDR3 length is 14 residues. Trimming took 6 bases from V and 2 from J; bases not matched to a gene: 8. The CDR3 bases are TGCAGTGCAAACACCGGGACTAGCACCTACGAGCAGTACTTC. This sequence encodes CSANTGTSTYEQYF.

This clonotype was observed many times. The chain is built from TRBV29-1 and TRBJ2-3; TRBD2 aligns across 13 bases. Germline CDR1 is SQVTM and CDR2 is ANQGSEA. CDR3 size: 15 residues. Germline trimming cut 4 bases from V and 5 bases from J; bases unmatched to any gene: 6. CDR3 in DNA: TGCAGCGTTGCACTGACTAGCGGGAGGCTAGATACGCAGTATTTT. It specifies CSVALTSGRLDTQYF.

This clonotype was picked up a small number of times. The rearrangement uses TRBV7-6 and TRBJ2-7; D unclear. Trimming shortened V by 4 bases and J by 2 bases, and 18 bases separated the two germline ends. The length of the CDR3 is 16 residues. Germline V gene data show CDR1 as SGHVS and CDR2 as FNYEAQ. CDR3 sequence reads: CASSSQSAETTYEQYF. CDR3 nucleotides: TGTGCCAGCAGCTCCCAGAGCGCCGAGACAACCTACGAGCAGTACTTC. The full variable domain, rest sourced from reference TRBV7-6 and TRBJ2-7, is GAGVSQSPRYKVTKRGQDVALRCDPISGHVSLYWYRQALGQGPEFLTYFNYEAQQDKSGLPNDRFSAERPEGSISTLTIQRTEQRDSAMYRCASSSQSAETTYEQYFGPGTRLTVT.

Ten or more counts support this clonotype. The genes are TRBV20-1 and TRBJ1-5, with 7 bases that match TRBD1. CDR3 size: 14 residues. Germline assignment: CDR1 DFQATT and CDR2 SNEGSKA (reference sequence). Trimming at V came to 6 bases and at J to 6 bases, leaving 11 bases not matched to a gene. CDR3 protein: CSASYQGVGQPQHF. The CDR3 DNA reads TGCAGTGCCTCATACCAGGGGGTTGGTCAGCCCCAGCATTTT.

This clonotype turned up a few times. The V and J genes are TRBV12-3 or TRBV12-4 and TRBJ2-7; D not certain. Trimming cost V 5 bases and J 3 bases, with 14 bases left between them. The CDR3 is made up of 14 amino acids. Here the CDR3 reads CASSPTGPFYEQYF. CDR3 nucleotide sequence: TGTGCCAGCAGTCCCACTGGCCCCTTCTACGAGCAGTACTTC.

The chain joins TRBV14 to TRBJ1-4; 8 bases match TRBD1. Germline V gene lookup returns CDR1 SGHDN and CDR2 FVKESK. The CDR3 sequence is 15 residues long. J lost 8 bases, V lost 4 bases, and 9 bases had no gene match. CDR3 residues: CASSPAGRGPEKLFF. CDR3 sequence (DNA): TGTGCCAGCAGCCCGGCGGGCAGGGGGCCGGAAAAACTGTTTTTT.

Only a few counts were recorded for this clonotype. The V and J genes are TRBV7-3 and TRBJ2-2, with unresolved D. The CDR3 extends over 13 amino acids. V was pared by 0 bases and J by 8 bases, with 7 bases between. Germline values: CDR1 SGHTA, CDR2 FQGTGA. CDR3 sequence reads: CASSLTQGGELFF. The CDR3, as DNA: TGTGCCAGCAGCTTAACGCAAGGGGGGGAGCTGTTTTTT.

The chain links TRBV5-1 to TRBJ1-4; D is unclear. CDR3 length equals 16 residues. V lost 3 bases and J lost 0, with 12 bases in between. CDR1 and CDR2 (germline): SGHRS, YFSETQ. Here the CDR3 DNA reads TGCGCCAGCAGCTCGAGGATGGGGACAACTAATGAAAAACTGTTTTTT. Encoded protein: CASSSRMGTTNEKLFF.

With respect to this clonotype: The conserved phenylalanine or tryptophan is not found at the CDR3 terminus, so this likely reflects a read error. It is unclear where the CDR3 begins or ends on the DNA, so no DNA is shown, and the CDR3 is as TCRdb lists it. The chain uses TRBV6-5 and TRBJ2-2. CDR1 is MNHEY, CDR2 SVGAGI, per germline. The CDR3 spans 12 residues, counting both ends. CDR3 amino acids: CASSVRAGELHL.